What follows are 32 T cell receptor beta chains derived from one specimen sequenced in a study of T-cell reconstitution after alpha-beta-depleted transplantation in children. It was with unique molecular identifiers that the TCRbeta library was prepared. TCRdb reanalysed the PCR reads using MiXCR and keeps one entry per CDR3 protein. This table has 360,000 or so distinct CDR3 sequences, roughly 20% appearing once. The specimen comprised PBMCs from the stem cell graft donor, sampled from the stem cell graft. These receptors were taken from a human donor who donated a stem cell graft to a child with acute myeloid leukemia.

CDR3 region: CASSGQEVYGYTF. The CDR3 nucleotides read TGTGCCAGCAGTGGCCAGGAGGTCTATGGCTACACCTTC. This sequence joins TRBV6-2 or TRBV6-3 and TRBJ1-2; D remains ambiguous. The length of the CDR3 is 13 residues. CDR1 is MNHEY, CDR2 SVGEGT, per germline. Trimming took 5 bases from V and 4 from J, leaving 11 bases between them.

This clonotype was recorded once. The chain is built from TRBV9 and TRBJ2-1; D not certain. V was cut by 0 bases and J by 7 bases, with 14 bases left in between. Germline V lookup: CDR1 SGDLS, CDR2 YYNGEE. The CDR3 loop spans 15 amino acids. The CDR3 DNA is TGTGCCAGCAGCGTAGGGTCTATTGTGGGTAATGAGCAGTTCTTC. This gives the protein CASSVGSIVGNEQFF.

This clonotype occurred a few times. This chain connects TRBV12-3 or TRBV12-4 to TRBJ2-7, with TRBD1 matching 8 bases. The CDR3 is 15 amino acids. Losses at the gene ends were 6 bases for V and 1 base for J; bases not matched to a gene: 8. CDR3 residues: CASRDSGQGSYEQYF. CDR3 DNA sequence: TGTGCCAGCAGGGATTCCGGACAGGGATCCTACGAGCAGTACTTC.

This clonotype was detected a few times. The chain combines TRBV20-1 with TRBJ2-1; D might be TRBD1 (6 bases). V lost 5 bases, J lost 1 base, and 15 bases lay in between. Germline V gives CDR1 DFQATT, CDR2 SNEGSKA (reference sequence). This CDR3 has 15 amino acids. In DNA, the CDR3 is TGCAGTGCTGCCACGACAGGTTTGTCCTACAATGAGCAGTTCTTC. Encoded protein: CSAATTGLSYNEQFF.

This clonotype appeared a few times. The J gene is TRBJ2-7, the V gene TRBV27; weak D call: TRBD2 (6 bases). Trimming left V 0 bases short and J 5 bases short, with 14 bases between. The V gene's germline CDR1 is MNHEY and CDR2 SMNVEV (reference sequence). The CDR3 has 15 residues. The CDR3 DNA reads as TGTGCCAGCAGTTTATCGGGGACTCCTGGAGACGAGCAGTACTTC. This encodes CASSLSGTPGDEQYF.

The chain carries TRBV4-3 and TRBJ1-4; D is ambiguous. Germline CDR1 is LGHNA and CDR2 is YSLEER. This CDR3 is 14 amino acids long. The germline V and J ends were trimmed by 0 bases and 5 bases, with 7 bases remaining between them. CDR3 amino acids: CASSQDWRNEKLFF. The DNA of the CDR3 is TGCGCCAGCAGCCAAGATTGGCGGAATGAAAAACTGTTTTTT.

This clonotype was seen ten or more times. The CDR3: CASSFSTEAFF. The CDR3 DNA follows: TGTGCCAGCAGCTTCTCCACTGAAGCTTTCTTT. V usage is TRBV28 and J usage is TRBJ1-1; no firm D call. Per germline, CDR1 MDHEN and CDR2 SYDVKM. With 6 bases removed from V and 4 bases from J, the gap between germline ends came to 6 bases. CDR3 length equals 11 residues.

Many counts were recorded for this clonotype. V and J are TRBV20-1 and TRBJ2-1, with unresolved D. The germline V gene has CDR1 DFQATT and CDR2 SNEGSKA (reference sequence). Between the trimmed V and J ends, which lost 0 bases and 3 bases, there was a span of 12 bases. This CDR3 spans 15 amino acids. The CDR3 reads CSARDRAARYNEQFF. The CDR3 bases are TGCAGTGCTAGAGATCGGGCGGCCCGCTACAATGAGCAGTTCTTC.

In its sample, this clonotype was seen many times. The chain recombines TRBV6-5 with TRBJ2-7, with TRBD2 matching over 12 bases. Per the germline V gene, CDR1 is MNHEY and CDR2 is SVGAGI. The CDR3 sequence is 12 residues long. CDR3 sequence reads: CVTSGSSYEQYF. The CDR3 bases are TGTGTGACTAGCGGGAGCTCCTACGAGCAGTACTTC.

The rearrangement links TRBV14 to TRBJ2-7; D remains unclear. Trimming took off 2 bases at V and 3 bases at J, with 5 bases between the two ends. The CDR3 runs to 12 residues. Germline CDR1 is SGHDN and CDR2 is FVKESK. This CDR3 reads CASSQWVYEQYF. The CDR3, as DNA: TGTGCCAGCAGCCAATGGGTCTACGAGCAGTACTTC.

This clonotype was found a few times. The chain has TRBV20-1 and TRBJ2-7; D possibly uses TRBD1 or TRBD2 (6 bases each). This CDR3 is 12 amino acids long. CDR1 and CDR2 (germline): DFQATT, SNEGSKA (reference sequence). CDR3 sequence reads: CTVGGPSVGQYF. CDR3 nucleotides: TGCACAGTAGGGGGGCCCTCCGTCGGGCAGTACTTC.

This clonotype was picked up many times. Germline is not matched at one junction end, which may reflect a read error. The CDR3 region is CASSLGQVTDTQYF. For the CDR3, the DNA is TGTGCCAGCAGTCTCGGACAGGTCACAGATACGCAGTATTTT. The rearrangement uses TRBV5-1 and TRBJ2-3; TRBD1 aligns across 7 bases. Germline loops: CDR1 SGHRS, CDR2 YFSETQ. The CDR3 is made up of 14 amino acids.

This chain joins TRBV27 and TRBJ2-5, with 8 bases fitting TRBD2. The CDR3 runs to 14 residues. The germline gives CDR1 MNHEY, CDR2 SMNVEV (reference sequence). Germline trimming cut 3 bases from V and 5 bases from J; bases unmatched to any gene: 5. CDR3 nucleotides: TGTGCCAGCAGTTTGGGCGGCGGGAGGGAGACCCAGTACTTC. Its translation: CASSLGGGRETQYF.

This clonotype was counted a few times. J is TRBJ2-7 and V is TRBV20-1, with 10 bases identical to TRBD2. CDR3 length equals 14 residues. The germline CDR1 and CDR2 sequences are DFQATT and SNEGSKA (reference sequence). V trimming: 6 bases; J trimming: 7 bases; junction bases outside the gene matches: 12. CDR3 nucleotides: TGCAGTGCCCCAGGGCTAGCGGGAGAAAGGGAGCAGTACTTC. As protein: CSAPGLAGEREQYF.

This rearrangement joins TRBV7-8 to TRBJ2-5, with a possible D match to TRBD2 (5 bases). The CDR3 length is 14 residues. Per germline, CDR1 SGHVS and CDR2 FQNEAQ. V dropped 6 bases and J dropped 2 bases, with 13 bases sitting between them. Written as DNA, the CDR3 is TGTGCCAGCAGTAGAGCGGTTCGACAAGAGACCCAGTACTTC. Translating gives CASSRAVRQETQYF.

Here the CDR3 reads CSARDVGDRGSQYF. The DNA for the CDR3 is TGCAGTGCTAGAGATGTTGGGGACAGGGGGTCCCAGTACTTC. The chain carries TRBV20-1 and TRBJ2-5; 11 positions agree with TRBD1. This CDR3 contains 14 residues. V trimming: 0 bases; J trimming: 9 bases; junction bases outside the gene matches: 6. The V gene's germline CDR1 is DFQATT and CDR2 SNEGSKA (reference sequence).

CDR3 DNA: TGTGCCAGCAGTCCCGGGACTAGCGGTAACCTAGCCAAAAACATTCAGTACTTC. Protein: CASSPGTSGNLAKNIQYF. The chain employs TRBV3-1 and TRBJ2-4; 11 bases fit TRBD2. The CDR3 consists of 18 residues. Unmatched junction bases numbered 10, after V lost 6 bases and J lost 0 bases. CDR1 is LGHDT and CDR2 is YNNKEL in the germline V gene (reference sequence).

This chain links TRBV5-1 with TRBJ2-1; 11 positions match TRBD2. The length of the CDR3 is 16 residues. Losses at the gene ends were 4 bases for V and 5 bases for J; bases not matched to a gene: 8. Germline V gene sequence: CDR1 SGHRS, CDR2 YFSETQ. CDR3 in amino acids: CASSLPGTSGNNEQFF. In DNA, the CDR3 is TGCGCCAGCAGCCTTCCCGGGACTAGCGGTAACAATGAGCAGTTCTTC.

This clonotype was seen more than once but under ten times. This chain links TRBV29-1 with TRBJ2-1, with D tentatively TRBD1 (5 bases). Germline CDR1 is SQVTM and CDR2 is ANQGSEA. Trimming shortened V by 3 bases and J by 8 bases, and 11 bases separated the two germline ends. The CDR3 sequence is 12 residues long. The DNA for the CDR3 is TGCAGCGTTGATCAGGGCCGGGATGAGCAGTTCTTC. Its protein is CSVDQGRDEQFF.

The chain recombines TRBV28 with TRBJ2-4; possibly TRBD2 for D (5 bases). CDR1 and CDR2 (germline): MDHEN, SYDVKM. Trimming took 4 bases from V and 4 from J, leaving 11 bases between them. The CDR3 sequence is 14 residues long. The CDR3 loop is CASSSRRGKNIQYF. CDR3 coding DNA: TGTGCCAGCAGTTCTCGCCGGGGAAAAAACATTCAGTACTTC.

This clonotype was counted ten times or more. CDR3 in DNA: TGCAGTGCTAGAGGGCCCCAAAGCTCCTACAATGAGCAGTTCTTC. The encoded protein is CSARGPQSSYNEQFF. The genes are TRBV20-1 and TRBJ2-1, with D unresolved. Germline V CDR1 and CDR2: DFQATT, SNEGSKA (reference sequence). This CDR3 contains 15 residues. Trimming removed 1 base from V and 0 bases from J, with 10 bases in between.

DNA of the CDR3: TGCGCCAGCAGTTCTCGACAGGGGGACACCGGGGAGCTGTTTTTT. Translating gives CASSSRQGDTGELFF. The J gene is TRBJ2-2, the V gene TRBV5-1; 9 nucleotides agree with TRBD1. Per the germline V gene, CDR1 is SGHRS and CDR2 is YFSETQ. This CDR3 comprises 15 residues. V shed 5 bases and J 3 bases; nucleotides not matched to a gene: 5. The full variable domain, rest sourced from reference TRBV5-1 and TRBJ2-2, is KAGVTQTPRYLIKTRGQQVTLSCSPISGHRSVSWYQQTPGQGLQFLFEYFSETQRNKGNFPGRFSGRQFSNSRSEMNVSTLELGDSALYLCASSSRQGDTGELFFGEGSRLTVL.

This clonotype showed up many times. V usage is TRBV9 and J usage is TRBJ2-2, with D possibly TRBD1 on 7 matching bases. V gave up 0 bases and J gave up 6 bases, with 12 bases separating them. The V gene's germline CDR1 is SGDLS and CDR2 YYNGEE. The length of the CDR3 is 15 residues. Here the CDR3 DNA reads TGTGCCAGCAGCGTAGTAGGCGGGACAGCCGGGGAGCTGTTTTTT. Amino acid sequence: CASSVVGGTAGELFF.

This clonotype was counted many times. The V call is TRBV12-3 or TRBV12-4, the J call TRBJ2-1; D uncertain. The V end was cut by 6 bases, the J end by 9 bases, with 18 bases between. The CDR3 has 14 residues. The CDR3: CASSLVASVREQFF. The CDR3 coding sequence is TGTGCCAGCAGCCTTGTCGCATCCGTTCGTGAGCAGTTCTTC.

The rearrangement uses TRBV7-2 and TRBJ1-6, with D uncertain. Germline V gene lookup returns CDR1 SGHTA and CDR2 FQGNSA. The CDR3 spans 13 residues. Trimming took off 7 bases at V and 9 bases at J, with 13 bases between the two ends. As DNA, the CDR3 is TGTGCCAGCATCCCCCAAGTCACTTCACCCCTCCACTTT. It yields the protein CASIPQVTSPLHF.

This clonotype was seen repeatedly, ten times or more. This chain joins TRBV10-3 and TRBJ2-3, with D tentatively TRBD1 or TRBD2 (5 bases each). V was pared by 8 bases and J by 2 bases, with 20 bases between. This CDR3 comprises 16 residues. Germline CDR1 is ENHRY and CDR2 is SYGVKD. CDR3 bases: TGTGCCATCGTACCTACTGGCAGGGACCTCACAGATACGCAGTATTTT. This sequence encodes CAIVPTGRDLTDTQYF.

This clonotype came up many times. The chain uses TRBV20-1 and TRBJ2-7; no firm D call. In germline, CDR1 is DFQATT, CDR2 SNEGSKA (reference sequence). V shed 6 bases and J shed 0 bases, with 15 bases lying between them. The CDR3 runs 14 residues. This CDR3 reads CSAIEILNSYEQYF. The CDR3 nucleotides read TGCAGTGCCATAGAGATCCTGAACTCCTACGAGCAGTACTTC.

This chain uses TRBV3-1 with TRBJ2-1; 9 bases align to TRBD2. There are 14 residues in the CDR3. The ends lost 0 bases at V and 14 bases at J; junction bases unmatched: 8. Germline V lookup: CDR1 LGHDT, CDR2 YNNKEL (reference sequence). CDR3 region: CASSQDLLAGSKFF. Written as DNA, the CDR3 is TGTGCCAGCAGCCAAGACTTGCTAGCGGGATCGAAGTTCTTC.

This clonotype was counted many times. The V gene is TRBV29-1, the J gene TRBJ2-5; D is tentatively TRBD1 or TRBD2 (5 bases each). With 4 bases removed from V and 3 bases from J, the gap between germline ends came to 12 bases. Germline V gives CDR1 SQVTM, CDR2 ANQGSEA. This CDR3 region has 13 residues. As DNA, the CDR3 is TGCAGCGTTGCCGAGGGGTCGGAAGAGACCCAGTACTTC. It codes for CSVAEGSEETQYF.

The rearrangement uses TRBV28 and TRBJ2-1; 10 nucleotides align to TRBD2. From germline, CDR1 is MDHEN and CDR2 SYDVKM. The V and J ends lost 3 bases and 2 bases, in that order; junction bases with no gene match: 13. This CDR3 has 19 amino acids. The CDR3 nucleotides are TGTGCCAGCAGTTTGGGGGGGGTCGGTAGCGGGAGGCCCTACAATGAGCAGTTCTTC. Its protein product is CASSLGGVGSGRPYNEQFF.

In this sample, this clonotype turned up a few times. The chain uses TRBV15 and TRBJ2-2; tentative D call: TRBD2 (5 bases). The length of the CDR3 is 16 residues. The ends were cut back, 1 base at V and 1 base at J, with 10 bases in the middle. In germline, CDR1 is LNHNV, CDR2 YYDKDF (reference sequence). CDR3 nucleotides: TGTGCCACCAGCAGAGCGGGCGGGCAGAACACCGGGGAGCTGTTTTTT. It is translated as CATSRAGGQNTGELFF.

This rearrangement joins TRBV5-1 to TRBJ2-7; the D call may be TRBD1 or TRBD2 (5 bases each). The V gene lost 4 bases and the J gene lost 0 bases, with 14 bases spanning the gap. The CDR3 has 15 amino acids. Germline lookup yields CDR1 SGHRS and CDR2 YFSETQ. CDR3 residues: CASSPRAGSSYEQYF. For the CDR3, the DNA is TGCGCCAGCAGCCCACGCGCAGGGAGCTCCTACGAGCAGTACTTC. The full variable domain, its missing parts supplied by reference TRBV5-1 and TRBJ2-7, is KAGVTQTPRYLIKTRGQQVTLSCSPISGHRSVSWYQQTPGQGLQFLFEYFSETQRNKGNFPGRFSGRQFSNSRSEMNVSTLELGDSALYLCASSPRAGSSYEQYFGPGTRLTVT.